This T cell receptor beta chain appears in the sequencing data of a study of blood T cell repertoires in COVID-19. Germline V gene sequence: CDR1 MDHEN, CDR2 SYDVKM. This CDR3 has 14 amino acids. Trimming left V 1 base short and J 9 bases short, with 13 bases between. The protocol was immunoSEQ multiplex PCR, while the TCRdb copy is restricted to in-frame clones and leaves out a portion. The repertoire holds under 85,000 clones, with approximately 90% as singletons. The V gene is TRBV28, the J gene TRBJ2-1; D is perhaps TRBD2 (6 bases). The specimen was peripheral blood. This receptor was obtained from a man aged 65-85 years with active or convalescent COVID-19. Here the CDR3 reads CASSLLAGLGEQFF. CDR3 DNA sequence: TGTGCCAGCAGTTTATTGGCGGGGTTGGGTGAGCAGTTCTTC. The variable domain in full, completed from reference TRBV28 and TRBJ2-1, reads DVKVTQSSRYLVKRTGEKVFLECVQDMDHENMFWYRQDPGLGLRLIYFSYDVKMKEKGDIPEGYSVSREKKERFSLILESASTNQTSMYLCASSLLAGLGEQFFGPGTRLTVL.